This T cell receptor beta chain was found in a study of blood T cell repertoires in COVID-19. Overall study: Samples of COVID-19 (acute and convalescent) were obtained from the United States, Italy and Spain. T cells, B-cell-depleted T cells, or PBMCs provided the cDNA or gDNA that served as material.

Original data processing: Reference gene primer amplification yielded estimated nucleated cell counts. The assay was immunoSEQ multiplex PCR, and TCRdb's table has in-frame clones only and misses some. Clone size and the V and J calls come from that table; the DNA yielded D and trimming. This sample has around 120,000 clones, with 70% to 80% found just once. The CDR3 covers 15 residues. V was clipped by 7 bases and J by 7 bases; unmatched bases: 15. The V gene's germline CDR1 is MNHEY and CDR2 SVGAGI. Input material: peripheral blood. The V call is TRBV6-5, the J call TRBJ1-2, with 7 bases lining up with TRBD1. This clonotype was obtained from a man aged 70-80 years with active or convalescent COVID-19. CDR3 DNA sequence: TGTGCCAGCACCATGGGAGGATCAGGGGGTATTGGCTACACCTTC. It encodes CASTMGGSGGIGYTF.